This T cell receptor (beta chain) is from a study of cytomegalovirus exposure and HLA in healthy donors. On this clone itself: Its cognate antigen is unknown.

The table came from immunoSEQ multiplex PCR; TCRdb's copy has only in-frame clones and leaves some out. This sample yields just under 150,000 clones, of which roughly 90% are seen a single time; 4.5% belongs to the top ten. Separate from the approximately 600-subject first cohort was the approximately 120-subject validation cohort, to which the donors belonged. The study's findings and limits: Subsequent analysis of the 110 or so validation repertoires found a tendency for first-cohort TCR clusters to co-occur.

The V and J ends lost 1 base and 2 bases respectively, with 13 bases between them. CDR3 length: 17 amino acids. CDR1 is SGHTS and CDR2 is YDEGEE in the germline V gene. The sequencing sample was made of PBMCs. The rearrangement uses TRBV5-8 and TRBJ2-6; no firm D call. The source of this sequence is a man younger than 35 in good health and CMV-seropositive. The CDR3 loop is CASSLFSERTGANVLTF. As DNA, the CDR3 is TGTGCCAGCAGCTTGTTTTCCGAGAGGACTGGGGCCAACGTCCTGACTTTC.